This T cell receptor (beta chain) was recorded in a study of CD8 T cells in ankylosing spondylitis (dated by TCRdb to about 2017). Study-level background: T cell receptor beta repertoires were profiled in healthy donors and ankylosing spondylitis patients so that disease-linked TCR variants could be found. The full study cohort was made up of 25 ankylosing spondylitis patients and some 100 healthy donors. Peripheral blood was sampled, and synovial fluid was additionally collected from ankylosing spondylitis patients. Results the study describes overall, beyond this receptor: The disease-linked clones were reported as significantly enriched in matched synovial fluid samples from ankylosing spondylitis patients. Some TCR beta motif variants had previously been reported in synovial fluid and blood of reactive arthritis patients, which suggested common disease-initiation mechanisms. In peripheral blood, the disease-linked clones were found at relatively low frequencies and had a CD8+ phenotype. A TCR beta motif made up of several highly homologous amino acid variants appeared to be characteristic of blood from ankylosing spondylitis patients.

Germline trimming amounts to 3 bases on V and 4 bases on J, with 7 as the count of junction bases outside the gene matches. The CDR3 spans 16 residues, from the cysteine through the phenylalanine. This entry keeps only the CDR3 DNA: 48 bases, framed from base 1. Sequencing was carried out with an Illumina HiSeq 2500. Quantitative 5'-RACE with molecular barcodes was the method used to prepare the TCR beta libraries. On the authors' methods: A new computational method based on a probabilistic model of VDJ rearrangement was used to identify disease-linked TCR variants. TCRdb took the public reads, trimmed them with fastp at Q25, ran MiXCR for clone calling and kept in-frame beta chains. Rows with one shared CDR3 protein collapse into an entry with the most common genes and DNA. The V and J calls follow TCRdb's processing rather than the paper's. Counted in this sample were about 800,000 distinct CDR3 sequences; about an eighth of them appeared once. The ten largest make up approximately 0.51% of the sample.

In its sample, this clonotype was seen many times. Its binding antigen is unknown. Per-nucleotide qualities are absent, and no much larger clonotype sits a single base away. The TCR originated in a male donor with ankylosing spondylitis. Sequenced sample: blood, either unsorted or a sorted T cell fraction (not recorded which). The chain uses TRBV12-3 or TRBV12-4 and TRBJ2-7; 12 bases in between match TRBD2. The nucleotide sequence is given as TGTGCCAGCAGTTTCTACTCTAGCGGGGGGGCGTACGAGCAGTACTTC. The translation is CASSFYSSGGAYEQYF.